The T cell receptor (beta chain) under discussion was sequenced for a study of ipilimumab plus nivolumab after autologous stem cell transplantation. The CDR3 spans 16 residues. V was cut by 3 bases and J by 0 bases, with 13 bases left in between. From germline, CDR1 is SGHRS and CDR2 YFSETQ. Patients got ipilimumab 1 mg/kg beginning 14 to 28 days post-transplant. Some clones are missing from TCRdb's copy, which holds only in-frame ones; the method was immunoSEQ multiplex PCR. The sample has around 15,000 clones, 80% to 90% seen once; the top ten hold roughly a fifth. The rearrangement uses TRBV5-1 and TRBJ1-5; the D gene is possibly TRBD1 (5 bases). The TCR sequence derives from a male donor with diffuse large B-cell lymphoma. Sequencing used PBMCs, obtained in a trial of ipilimumab plus nivolumab as post-transplant consolidation. This chain's CDR3 is CASSWGVWFSNQPQHF. CDR3 nucleotides: TGCGCCAGCAGCTGGGGGGTCTGGTTTAGCAATCAGCCCCAGCATTTT. The whole variable domain, filled in from reference TRBV5-1 and TRBJ1-5, reads KAGVTQTPRYLIKTRGQQVTLSCSPISGHRSVSWYQQTPGQGLQFLFEYFSETQRNKGNFPGRFSGRQFSNSRSEMNVSTLELGDSALYLCASSWGVWFSNQPQHFGDGTRLSIL.